The 14 T cell receptor beta chains listed next were all sequenced from one sample in a study of blood T cell repertoires in COVID-19. Sequencing was performed with immunoSEQ multiplex PCR; in TCRdb, only in-frame clones are kept and a portion is missing. The sample contains 200,000 or so clones, 80% of which appear only once. Sequencing was carried out using PBMCs or T cells enriched from blood (not recorded which). Receptor source: a woman aged 35 to 49 with acute COVID-19.

This clone has only one observation. V is TRBV2 and J is TRBJ1-5; D call uncertain. The V gene's germline CDR1 is SNHLY and CDR2 FYNNEI. The ends were cut back, 9 bases at V and 5 bases at J, with 14 bases in the middle. The length of the CDR3 is 13 residues. The CDR3 DNA reads TGTGCCAGTTTAAGAAGGAGGGATCAGCCCCAGCATTTT. Protein product: CASLRRRDQPQHF.

This clone appeared a single time. The CDR3 region is CAWQGAGNEKLFF. The CDR3 nucleotides read TGTGCCTGGCAGGGGGCGGGTAATGAAAAACTGTTTTTT. The rearrangement links TRBV30 to TRBJ1-4; 8 bases match TRBD1. Germline values: CDR1 GTSNPN, CDR2 SVGIG (reference sequence). V gave up 5 bases and J gave up 4 bases; unmatched junction bases: 3. This CDR3 contains 13 residues.

The genes are TRBV5-8 and TRBJ2-5; 7 nucleotides line up with TRBD1. Germline V gives CDR1 SGHTS, CDR2 YDEGEE. V was pared by 3 bases and J by 5 bases, with 13 bases of the junction left unmatched. The CDR3 loop spans 16 amino acids. CDR3 loop: CASSSWKLGGLETQYF. DNA for the CDR3: TGTGCCAGCAGCTCCTGGAAATTAGGGGGCCTGGAGACCCAGTACTTC.

The V gene is TRBV7-3, the J gene TRBJ1-1; D is uncertain. There are 14 residues in the CDR3. Looked up from germline, CDR1 is SGHTA and CDR2 is FQGTGA. V lost 4 bases, J lost 0 bases, and 9 bases lay in between. DNA for the CDR3: TGTGCCAGCAGCTCCTCCGGGTTGAACACTGAAGCTTTCTTT. Protein sequence: CASSSSGLNTEAFF.

This rearrangement joins TRBV28 to TRBJ1-3; possible D gene TRBD1, 5 bases. Germline V gives CDR1 MDHEN, CDR2 SYDVKM. CDR3 length: 16 residues. The V and J ends lost 7 bases and 0 bases respectively, with 16 bases between them. The CDR3 loop reads CASTPTGLSSGNTIYF. As DNA, the CDR3 is TGTGCCAGCACTCCAACAGGTCTTTCCTCTGGAAACACCATATATTTT.

The chain has TRBV5-1 and TRBJ1-5; perhaps TRBD1 as D (5 bases). The CDR3 extends over 17 amino acids. In germline, CDR1 is SGHRS, CDR2 YFSETQ. V lost 0 bases to trimming and J lost 4 bases, with 17 bases between them. In nucleotides, the CDR3 is TGCGCCAGCAGCTTGGGACCGGGAGGGGTAGGTAATCAGCCCCAGCATTTT. Protein: CASSLGPGGVGNQPQHF.

This clone came up a few times. This chain uses TRBV24-1 with TRBJ2-2, with D uncertain. The ends were cut back, 3 bases at V and 3 bases at J, with 10 bases in the middle. Germline lookup yields CDR1 KGHDR and CDR2 SFDVKD. This CDR3 comprises 15 residues. As DNA, the CDR3 is TGTGCCACCAGTGATCCCCCTGGGCACACCGGGGAGCTGTTTTTT. This sequence encodes CATSDPPGHTGELFF.

V usage is TRBV11-2 and J usage is TRBJ1-1, with 7 bases lining up with TRBD1. The V segment lost 3 bases and the J segment 0 bases; nucleotides outside the gene matches: 4. Per germline, CDR1 SGHAT and CDR2 FQNNGV. The CDR3 is 15 residues long. Here the CDR3 DNA reads TGTGCCAGCAGCTTGACAGGGCCCTTGAACACTGAAGCTTTCTTT. The encoded protein is CASSLTGPLNTEAFF.

The V gene is TRBV2, the J gene TRBJ1-3, with a possible D match to TRBD1 (5 bases). CDR1 SNHLY and CDR2 FYNNEI come from the germline V gene. V lost 2 bases and J 5 bases, leaving 10 bases between the germline ends. The CDR3 sequence is 14 residues long. The DNA of the CDR3 is TGTGCCAGCAGTGAATTAAGGGGAAGAAACACCATATATTTT. Translation: CASSELRGRNTIYF.

In its sample, this clone was seen once. The chain combines TRBV14 with TRBJ1-6; the D gene is possibly TRBD1 (6 bases). The CDR3 has 17 amino acids. V lost 4 bases, J lost 10 bases, and 23 bases lay in between. Germline V gene sequence: CDR1 SGHDN, CDR2 FVKESK. CDR3 sequence (DNA): TGTGCCAGCAGCCCCGGAGGGGGGGGTTTGACAAACTCACCCCTCCACTTT. This encodes CASSPGGGGLTNSPLHF.

The V call is TRBV9, the J call TRBJ2-2; weak D call: TRBD2 (6 bases). Trimming removed 0 bases from V and 7 bases from J, with 13 bases in between. The CDR3 sequence is 15 residues long. The germline gives CDR1 SGDLS, CDR2 YYNGEE. CDR3 nucleotide sequence: TGTGCCAGCAGCGTAGTTGGCGGGGATGTCGGGGAGCTGTTTTTT. It codes for CASSVVGGDVGELFF.

The chain uses TRBV28 and TRBJ1-2, with unresolved D. Germline lookup yields CDR1 MDHEN and CDR2 SYDVKM. The V end lost 8 bases, the J end lost 2 bases, and 15 bases lay between the germline ends. The CDR3 totals 14 residues. The CDR3 bases are TGTGCCAGCGTAGCCCGGGGAGTGAACTATGGCTACACCTTC. Amino acid sequence: CASVARGVNYGYTF.

This CDR3 reads CASSWTPDRGQGNTIYF. CDR3 sequence (DNA): TGCGCCAGCAGCTGGACCCCTGACAGGGGGCAAGGAAACACCATATATTTT. The V and J genes are TRBV5-1 and TRBJ1-3; 10 bases map to TRBD1. Germline V CDR1 and CDR2: SGHRS, YFSETQ. The CDR3 is 17 residues long. V was pared by 3 bases and J by 4 bases, with 10 bases of the junction left unmatched.

The V gene is TRBV25-1, the J gene TRBJ1-6; 9 bases agree with TRBD1. V shed 2 bases and J 6 bases; nucleotides not matched to a gene: 5. Germline loops: CDR1 MGHDK, CDR2 SYGVNS. The CDR3 consists of 16 residues. The CDR3 DNA is TGTGCCAGCAGTGAAAGAATGACAGGGGGTAATTCACCCCTCCACTTT. Translation gives CASSERMTGGNSPLHF.